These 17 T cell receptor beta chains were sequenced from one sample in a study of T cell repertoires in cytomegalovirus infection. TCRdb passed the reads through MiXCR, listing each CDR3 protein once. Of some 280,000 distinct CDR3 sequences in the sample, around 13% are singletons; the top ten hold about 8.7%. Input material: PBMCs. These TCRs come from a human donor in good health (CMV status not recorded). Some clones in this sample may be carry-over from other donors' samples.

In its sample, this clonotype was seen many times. The CDR3 loop is CASSFLAGATEQYF. The CDR3 DNA is TGTGCCAGCAGCTTCTTGGCGGGTGCGACCGAGCAGTACTTC. The chain joins TRBV7-2 to TRBJ2-7; perhaps TRBD2 as D (5 bases). The CDR3 runs to 14 residues. V was trimmed by 3 bases and J by 6 bases, leaving 15 bases between them. Germline lookup yields CDR1 SGHTA and CDR2 FQGNSA.

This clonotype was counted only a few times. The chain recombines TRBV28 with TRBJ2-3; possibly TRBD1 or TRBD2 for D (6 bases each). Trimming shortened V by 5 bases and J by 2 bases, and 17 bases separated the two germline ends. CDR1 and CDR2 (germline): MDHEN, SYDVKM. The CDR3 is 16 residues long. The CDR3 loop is CASSPPWGANTDTQYF. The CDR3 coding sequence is TGTGCCAGCAGTCCCCCCTGGGGGGCGAACACAGATACGCAGTATTTT.

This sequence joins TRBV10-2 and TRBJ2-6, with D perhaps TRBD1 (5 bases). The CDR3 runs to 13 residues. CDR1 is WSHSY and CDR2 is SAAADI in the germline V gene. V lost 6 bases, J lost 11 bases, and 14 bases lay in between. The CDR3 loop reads CASSDGLGHVLTF. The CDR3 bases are TGCGCCAGCAGCGACGGGCTGGGGCACGTCCTGACTTTC.

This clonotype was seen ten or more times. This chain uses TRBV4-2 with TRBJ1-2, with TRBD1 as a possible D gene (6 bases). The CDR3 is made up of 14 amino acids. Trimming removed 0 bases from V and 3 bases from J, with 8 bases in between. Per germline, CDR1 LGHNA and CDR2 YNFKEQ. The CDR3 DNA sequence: TGTGCCAGCAGCCAAGAACAGGGCGACTATGGCTACACCTTC. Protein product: CASSQEQGDYGYTF.

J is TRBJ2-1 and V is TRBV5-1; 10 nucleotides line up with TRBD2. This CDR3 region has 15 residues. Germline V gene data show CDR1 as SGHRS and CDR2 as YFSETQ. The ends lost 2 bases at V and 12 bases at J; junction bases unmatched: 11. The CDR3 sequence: CASSFLAGAPMGQFF. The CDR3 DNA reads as TGCGCCAGCAGCTTCCTAGCGGGAGCCCCCATGGGGCAGTTCTTC.

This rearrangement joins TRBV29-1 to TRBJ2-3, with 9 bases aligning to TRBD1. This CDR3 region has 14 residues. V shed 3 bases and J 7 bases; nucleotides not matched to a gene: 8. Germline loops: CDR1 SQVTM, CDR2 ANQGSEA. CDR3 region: CSVEWVGTGYTQYF. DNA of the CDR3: TGCAGCGTTGAGTGGGTCGGGACAGGGTATACGCAGTATTTT.

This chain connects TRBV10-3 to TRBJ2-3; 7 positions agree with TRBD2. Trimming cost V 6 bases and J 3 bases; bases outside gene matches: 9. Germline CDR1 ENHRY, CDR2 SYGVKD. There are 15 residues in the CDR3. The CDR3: CAISLSSGKTDTQYF. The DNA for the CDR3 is TGTGCCATCAGCCTTTCTAGCGGTAAAACAGATACGCAGTATTTT.

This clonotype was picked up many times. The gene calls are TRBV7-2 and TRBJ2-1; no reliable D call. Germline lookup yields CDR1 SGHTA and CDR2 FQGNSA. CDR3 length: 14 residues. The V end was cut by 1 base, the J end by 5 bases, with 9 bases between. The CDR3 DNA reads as TGTGCCAGCAGCTTAGTCGCCGCTAACAATGAGCAGTTCTTC. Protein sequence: CASSLVAANNEQFF.

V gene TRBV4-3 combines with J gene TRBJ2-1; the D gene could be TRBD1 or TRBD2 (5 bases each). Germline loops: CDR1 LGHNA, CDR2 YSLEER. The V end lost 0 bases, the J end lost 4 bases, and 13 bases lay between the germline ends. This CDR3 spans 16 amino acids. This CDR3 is CASSQDWGSEYNEQFF. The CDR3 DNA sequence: TGCGCCAGCAGCCAAGATTGGGGGAGTGAGTACAATGAGCAGTTCTTC.

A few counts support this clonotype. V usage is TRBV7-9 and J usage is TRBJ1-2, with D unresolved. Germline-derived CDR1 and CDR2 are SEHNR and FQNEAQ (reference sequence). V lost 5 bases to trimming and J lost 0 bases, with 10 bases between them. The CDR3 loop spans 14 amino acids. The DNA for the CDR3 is TGTGCCAGCAGCCCCCGGACGCCTAACTATGGCTACACCTTC. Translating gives CASSPRTPNYGYTF.

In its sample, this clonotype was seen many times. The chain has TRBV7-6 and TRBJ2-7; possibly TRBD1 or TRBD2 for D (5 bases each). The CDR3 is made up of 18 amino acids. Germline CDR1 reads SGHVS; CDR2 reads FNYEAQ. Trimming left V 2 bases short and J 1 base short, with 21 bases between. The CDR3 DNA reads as TGTGCCAGCAGCTTATCACACACAGGAGGTTCCGGATCCTACGAGCAGTACTTC. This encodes CASSLSHTGGSGSYEQYF.

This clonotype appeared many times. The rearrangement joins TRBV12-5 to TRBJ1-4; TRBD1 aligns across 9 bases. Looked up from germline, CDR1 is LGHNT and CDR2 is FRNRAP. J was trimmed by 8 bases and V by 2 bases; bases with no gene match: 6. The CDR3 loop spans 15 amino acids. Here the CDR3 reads CASGLTGTGYEKLFF. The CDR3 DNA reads TGTGCTAGTGGTTTGACCGGGACAGGGTACGAAAAACTGTTTTTT. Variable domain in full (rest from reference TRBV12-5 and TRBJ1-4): DARVTQTPRHKVTEMGQEVTMRCQPILGHNTVFWYRQTMMQGLELLAYFRNRAPLDDSGMPKDRFSAEMPDATLATLKIQPSEPRDSAVYFCASGLTGTGYEKLFFGSGTQLSVL.

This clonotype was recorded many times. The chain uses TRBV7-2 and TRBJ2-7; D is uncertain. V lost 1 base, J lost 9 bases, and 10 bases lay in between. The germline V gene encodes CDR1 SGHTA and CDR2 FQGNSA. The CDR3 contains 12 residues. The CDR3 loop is CASSLVAARQYF. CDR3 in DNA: TGTGCCAGCAGCTTAGTGGCGGCGAGGCAGTACTTC.

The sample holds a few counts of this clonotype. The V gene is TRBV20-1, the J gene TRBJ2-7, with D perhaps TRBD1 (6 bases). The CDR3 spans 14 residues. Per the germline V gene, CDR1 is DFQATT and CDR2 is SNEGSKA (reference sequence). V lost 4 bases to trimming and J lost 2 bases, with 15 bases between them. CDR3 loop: CSAIRDKLTYEQYF. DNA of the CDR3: TGCAGTGCTATCCGGGACAAACTAACCTACGAGCAGTACTTC.

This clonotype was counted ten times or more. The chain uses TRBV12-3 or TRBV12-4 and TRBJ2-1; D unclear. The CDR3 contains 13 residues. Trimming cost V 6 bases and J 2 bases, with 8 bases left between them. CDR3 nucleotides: TGTGCCAGCAGGCGACAAGCCTACAATGAGCAGTTCTTC. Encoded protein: CASRRQAYNEQFF.

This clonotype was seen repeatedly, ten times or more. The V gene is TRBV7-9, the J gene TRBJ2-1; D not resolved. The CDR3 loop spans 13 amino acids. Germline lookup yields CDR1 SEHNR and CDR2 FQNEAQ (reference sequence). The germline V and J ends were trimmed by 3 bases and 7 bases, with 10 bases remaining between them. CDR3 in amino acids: CASSLVPGNEQFF. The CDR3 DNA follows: TGTGCCAGCAGCTTGGTGCCAGGTAATGAGCAGTTCTTC.

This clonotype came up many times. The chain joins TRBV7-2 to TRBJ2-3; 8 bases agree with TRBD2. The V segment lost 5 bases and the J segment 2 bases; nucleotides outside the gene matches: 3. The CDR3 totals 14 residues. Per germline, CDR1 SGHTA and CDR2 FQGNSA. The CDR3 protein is CASSRGGNTDTQYF. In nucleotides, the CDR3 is TGTGCCAGCAGCCGGGGGGGCAACACAGATACGCAGTATTTT.